This T cell receptor beta chain appears in the sequencing data of a study of CD8+CD57+ T cells in acquired aplastic anemia. Comments on this clonotype: The antigen is not known.

Findings and limits, study-wide: Both patients and controls carried the same twenty-nine CD8+ CDR3 sequences.

Before being chosen for sequencing, patients had shown CD8+CD57+ cell expansion by flow cytometry. Every one of the patients had aplastic anemia (severe, acquired). This CDR3 has 12 amino acids. The V end lost 3 bases, the J end lost 5 bases, and 10 bases lay between the germline ends. In germline, CDR1 is DFQATT, CDR2 SNEGSKA (reference sequence). The study profiled TCR beta VDJ and CDR3 using genomic DNA as template. Each CDR3 protein gets one entry after TCRdb re-called the reads with MiXCR. The sample contains fewer than 200,000 distinct CDR3 sequences, around 48% of which appear only once. The rearrangement links TRBV20-1 to TRBJ2-5, with a weak D call TRBD2 (6 bases). The sequence came from a human donor with aplastic anemia. Sequencing was carried out using sorted CD4+, CD8+, or CD8+CD57+ T cells (not recorded which) from PBMCs. The chain's CDR3 is CSASSGSETQYF. The CDR3 region has the DNA TGCAGTGCTAGTTCCGGGAGTGAGACCCAGTACTTC.